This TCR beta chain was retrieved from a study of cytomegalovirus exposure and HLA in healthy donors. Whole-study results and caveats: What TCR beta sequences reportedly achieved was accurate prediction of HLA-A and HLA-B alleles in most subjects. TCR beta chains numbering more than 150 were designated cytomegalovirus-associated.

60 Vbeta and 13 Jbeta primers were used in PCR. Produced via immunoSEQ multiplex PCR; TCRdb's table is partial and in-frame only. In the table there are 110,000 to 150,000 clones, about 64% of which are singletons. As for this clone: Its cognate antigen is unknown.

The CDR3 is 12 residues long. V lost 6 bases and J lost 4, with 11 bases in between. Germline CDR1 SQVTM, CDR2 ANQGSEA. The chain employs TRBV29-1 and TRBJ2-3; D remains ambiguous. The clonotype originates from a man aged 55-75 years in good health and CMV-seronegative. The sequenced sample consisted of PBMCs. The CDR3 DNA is TGCAGCGTCTGGAGACTGGCAGATACGCAGTATTTT. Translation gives CSVWRLADTQYF.